The 3 T cell receptor beta chains listed next were all sequenced from one sample in a study of CD8 T cells in ankylosing spondylitis. Study-wide results and limits: Seemingly characteristic of ankylosing spondylitis blood was a TCR beta motif consisting of about 8 highly homologous variants.

Via MiXCR, TCRdb re-called the 5' RACE reads, giving one row per CDR3 protein. The table records some 700,000 distinct CDR3 sequences, around a fifth of them present only once. Antigens for these TCRs are unknown. The material sequenced was blood, either unsorted or a sorted T cell fraction (not recorded which). The receptor source for this set is a male donor with ankylosing spondylitis.

The genes are TRBV29-1 and TRBJ2-1, with 10 bases identical to TRBD1. With 6 bases clipped from V and 2 bases from J, the junction kept 7 bases outside the gene matches. Germline CDR1 reads SQVTM; CDR2 reads ANQGSEA. The CDR3 spans 15 residues. CDR3 nucleotides: TGCAGCGTGGACGGGACAGGGGATACCTACAATGAGCAGTTCTTC. It codes for CSVDGTGDTYNEQFF.

The genes are TRBV29-1 and TRBJ2-1, with a possible D match to TRBD1 (6 bases). This CDR3 region has 15 residues. Germline CDR1 reads SQVTM; CDR2 reads ANQGSEA. V lost 6 bases and J lost 0, with 15 bases in between. CDR3 nucleotides: TGCAGCGTCCCCCAGGGGCTCGTCTCCTACAATGAGCAGTTCTTC. Residues: CSVPQGLVSYNEQFF.

This clonotype was detected a few times. V is TRBV6-6 and J is TRBJ2-7; D is uncertain. The CDR3 has 11 amino acids. Trimming stripped 2 bases from V and 7 bases from J, with 6 bases between. CDR1 MNHNY and CDR2 SVGAGI come from the germline V gene (reference sequence). CDR3 protein: CASSYEYEQYF. The CDR3 nucleotides are TGTGCCAGCAGTTACGAATATGAGCAGTACTTC.